These 5 T cell receptor beta chains share one sample of origin, sequenced in a study of identical twins. MiXCR, run by TCRdb on the 5' RACE reads, gives a single entry per CDR3 protein. The sample has roughly 490,000 distinct CDR3 sequences, around an eighth seen once; the top ten hold about 1%. The same sample was also used in a study of yellow fever vaccine responses in identical twins.

The sequenced sample was CD4+ T cells sorted from blood. The receptor set was obtained from a woman younger than 30 in good health.

This clonotype was counted a few times. Here the CDR3 DNA reads TGCAGTGCTAGCGTAGCGGGGGGCAAGACAGATACGCAGTATTTT. It specifies CSASVAGGKTDTQYF. V gene TRBV20-1 combines with J gene TRBJ2-3; TRBD2 matches 10 bases. Trimming cost V 3 bases and J 3 bases; bases outside gene matches: 6. Germline V lookup: CDR1 DFQATT, CDR2 SNEGSKA (reference sequence). The CDR3 consists of 15 residues.

The sample holds a few counts of this clonotype. The chain employs TRBV7-6 and TRBJ2-7, with TRBD2 as a possible D gene (5 bases). The V end was cut by 5 bases, the J end by 6 bases, with 14 bases between. The CDR3 length is 13 residues. Looked up from germline, CDR1 is SGHVS and CDR2 is FNYEAQ. The CDR3 sequence is CASSPREWGEQYF. The CDR3 bases are TGTGCCAGCAGCCCAAGGGAGTGGGGCGAGCAGTACTTC.

This clonotype was seen more than once but under ten times. The V and J genes are TRBV25-1 and TRBJ1-4, with no clear D. Trimming took off 8 bases at V and 7 bases at J, with 17 bases between the two ends. This CDR3 has 14 residues. Germline CDR1 reads MGHDK; CDR2 reads SYGVNS. The CDR3 nucleotides read TGTGCCAGCTGTAGGATGGGATCGGCTGAAAAACTGTTTTTT. It encodes CASCRMGSAEKLFF. The variable domain in full, with the rest retrieved from reference TRBV25-1 and TRBJ1-4, is EADIYQTPRYLVIGTGKKITLECSQTMGHDKMYWYQQDPGMELHLIHYSYGVNSTEKGDLSSESTVSRIRTEHFPLTLESARPSHTSQYLCASCRMGSAEKLFFGSGTQLSVL.

This clonotype has only a few counts. The chain joins TRBV4-1 to TRBJ2-6, with 7 bases aligning to TRBD1. From germline, CDR1 is MGHRA and CDR2 YSYEKL. The length of the CDR3 is 20 residues. V shed 4 bases and J 1 base; nucleotides not matched to a gene: 16. CDR3 DNA: TGCGCCAGCAGCCGAAGCGCAGGGGACAGCCCCCAATCTGGGGCCAACGTCCTGACTTTC. Protein sequence: CASSRSAGDSPQSGANVLTF.

V usage is TRBV4-3 and J usage is TRBJ1-5, with D possibly being TRBD1 (6 bases). Trimming took off 0 bases at V and 0 bases at J, with 9 bases between the two ends. CDR3 length: 16 amino acids. CDR1 and CDR2 from the germline V gene are LGHNA and YSLEER. The CDR3 protein is CASSQDSGDSNQPQHF. DNA for the CDR3: TGCGCCAGCAGCCAAGATTCAGGGGATAGCAATCAGCCCCAGCATTTT.